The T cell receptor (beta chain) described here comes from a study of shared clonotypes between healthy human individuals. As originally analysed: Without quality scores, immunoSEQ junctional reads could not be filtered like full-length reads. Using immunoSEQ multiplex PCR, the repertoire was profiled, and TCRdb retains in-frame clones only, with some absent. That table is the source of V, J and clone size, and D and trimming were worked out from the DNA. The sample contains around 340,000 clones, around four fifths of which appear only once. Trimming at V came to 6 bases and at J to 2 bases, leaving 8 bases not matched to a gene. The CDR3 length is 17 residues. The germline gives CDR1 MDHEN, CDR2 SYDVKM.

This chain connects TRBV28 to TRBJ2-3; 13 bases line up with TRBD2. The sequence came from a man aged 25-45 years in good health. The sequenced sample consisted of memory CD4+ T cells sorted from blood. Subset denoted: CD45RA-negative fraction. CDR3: CASSPLGLAGDTDTQYF. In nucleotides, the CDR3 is TGTGCCAGCAGCCCTCTCGGACTAGCGGGAGACACAGATACGCAGTATTTT.